This T cell receptor (beta chain) was profiled in a study of blood T cell repertoires in COVID-19. The CDR3 totals 14 residues. V lost 3 bases, J lost 3 bases, and 11 bases lay in between. Germline CDR1 is KGHSH and CDR2 is LQKENI. Sequencing used immunoSEQ multiplex PCR; TCRdb keeps in-frame clones, though not all of them. The table lists about 130,000 clones, about 80% of them singletons, with more than 9.5% in the top ten. J is TRBJ1-2 and V is TRBV18; D uncertain. The receptor was derived from a man aged 40-55 years with active or convalescent COVID-19. What was sequenced was peripheral blood. The DNA for the CDR3 is TGTGCCAGCTCACCCCTCGGGAGCCACTATGGCTACACCTTC. Encoded protein: CASSPLGSHYGYTF.